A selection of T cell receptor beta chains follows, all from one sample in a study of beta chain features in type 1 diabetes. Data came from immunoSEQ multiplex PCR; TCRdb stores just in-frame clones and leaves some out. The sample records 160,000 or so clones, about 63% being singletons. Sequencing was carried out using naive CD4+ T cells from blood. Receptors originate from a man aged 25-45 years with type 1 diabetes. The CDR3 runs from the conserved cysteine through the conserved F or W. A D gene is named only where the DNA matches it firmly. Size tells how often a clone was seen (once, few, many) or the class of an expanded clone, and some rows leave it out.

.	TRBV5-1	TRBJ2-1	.	TGCGCCAGCAGCTTCCGGGACGAGCAGTTCTTC	CASSFRDEQFF
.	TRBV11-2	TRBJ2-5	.	TGTGCCAGCAGCCTTGGGACCACGAGCAAAGAGACCCAGTACTTC	CASSLGTTSKETQYF
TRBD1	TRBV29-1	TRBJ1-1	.	TGCAGCGTAGCTGGGACAGAGGCTTTCTTT	CSVAGTEAFF
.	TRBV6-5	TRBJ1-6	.	TGTGCCAGCAGTTACGCGCAGCCGTCTCCCCTCCACTTT	CASSYAQPSPLHF
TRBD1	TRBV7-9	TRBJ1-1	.	TGTGCCAGCAGCTGGGGAGGGACAGGGGTCGGAACTGAAGCTTTCTTT	CASSWGGTGVGTEAFF
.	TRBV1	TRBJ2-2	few	TGCACCAGCAGCCCATGTTTCGCCGGGGAGCTGTTTTTT	CTSSPCFAGELFF
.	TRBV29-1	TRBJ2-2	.	TGCAGCGGACACTACACGAACACCGGGGAGCTGTTTTTT	CSGHYTNTGELFF
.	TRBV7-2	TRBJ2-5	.	TGTGCCAGCAGCATAAACAGGGATGGGGAGACCCAGTACTTC	CASSINRDGETQYF
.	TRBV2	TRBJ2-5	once	TGTGCCAGCCTGAGCGTAGAGACCCAGTACTTC	CASLSVETQYF
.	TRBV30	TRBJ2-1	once	TGTGCCTGGAGTCGAGGGGCAGGGGGGTATGAGCAGTTCTTC	CAWSRGAGGYEQFF
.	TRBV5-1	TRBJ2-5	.	TGCGCCAGCTCTTACCAAGAGACCCAGTACTTC	CASSYQETQYF
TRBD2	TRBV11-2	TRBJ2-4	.	TGTGCCAGCAGCTCTACAACCCCGCCTGGGAGGGAGTACTTC	CASSSTTPPGREYF
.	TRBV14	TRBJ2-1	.	TGTGCCAGCAGCCCCATTCCGGGACTGTACAATGAGCAGTTCTTC	CASSPIPGLYNEQFF
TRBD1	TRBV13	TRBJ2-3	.	TGTGCCAGCACCCGGACAGGGTTGAATACGCAGTATTTT	CASTRTGLNTQYF
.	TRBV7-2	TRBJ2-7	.	TGTGCCAGCACCCAGACCGGGACAAGGTACGAGCAGTACTTC	CASTQTGTRYEQYF
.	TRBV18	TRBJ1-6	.	TGTGCCAGCTCACAGGGTTACGGGGTTAATTCACCCCTCCACTTT	CASSQGYGVNSPLHF
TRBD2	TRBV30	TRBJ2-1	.	TGTGCCGCCAACCCCGGGACTAGCGGGGATAATGAGCAGTTCTTC	CAANPGTSGDNEQFF
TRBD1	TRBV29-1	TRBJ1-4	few	TGCAGCGTTAAATACAGGGGCAGGAATGAAAAACTGTTTTTT	CSVKYRGRNEKLFF
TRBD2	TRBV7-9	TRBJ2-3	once	TGTGCCAGCAGCTTAGAGGCTAGCGGGGCATCAGATACGCAGTATTTT	CASSLEASGASDTQYF
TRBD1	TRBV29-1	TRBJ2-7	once	TGCAGCGCCAAGGACAGGGTGGGATCCTACGAGCAGTACTTC	CSAKDRVGSYEQYF
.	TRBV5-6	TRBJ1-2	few	TGTGCCAGCAGCGGCAGGGATCGCTACACCTTC	CASSGRDRYTF
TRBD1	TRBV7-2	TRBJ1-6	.	TGTGCCAGCAGCTTGGGACAGGGTCATTCACCCCTCCACTTT	CASSLGQGHSPLHF
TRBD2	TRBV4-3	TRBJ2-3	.	TGCGCCAGCAGCCAAGAAGGGCCGGCTAGCGGATGGTATAGCACAGATACGCAGTATTTT	CASSQEGPASGWYSTDTQYF
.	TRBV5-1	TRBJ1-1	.	TGCGCCAGCACAAGACAGGTTAACACTGAAGCTTTCTTT	CASTRQVNTEAFF
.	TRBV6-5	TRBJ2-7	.	TGTGCCAGCAGTTACTCGGCGGGCAGGGCCCTCTACGAGCAGTACTTC	CASSYSAGRALYEQYF
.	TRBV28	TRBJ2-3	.	TGTGCCAGCGGGCGGGGATTCACAGATACGCAGTATTTT	CASGRGFTDTQYF
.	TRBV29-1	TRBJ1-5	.	TGCAGCGTTGTAACGGATTTCAATCAGCCCCAGCATTTT	CSVVTDFNQPQHF
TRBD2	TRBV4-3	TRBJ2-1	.	TGCGCCAGCAGCCAAGACACAATTGCGGGGGGTGACAATGAGCAGTTCTTC	CASSQDTIAGGDNEQFF
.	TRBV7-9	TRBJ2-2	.	TGTGCCAGCAGCCCCTTGGTGACCGGGGAGCTGTTTTTT	CASSPLVTGELFF
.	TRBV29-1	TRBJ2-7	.	TGCAGCGTTGAGGTCTCCACCGTACCCTACGAGCAGTACTTC	CSVEVSTVPYEQYF
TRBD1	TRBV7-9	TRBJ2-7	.	TGTGCCAGCAGCTCCCAGACAGGGTACGAGCGCGAGCAGTACTTC	CASSSQTGYEREQYF
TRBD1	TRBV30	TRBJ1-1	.	TGTGCCTGGAGCCTACTACCGGGACAGCCGAACACTGAAGCTTTCTTT	CAWSLLPGQPNTEAFF
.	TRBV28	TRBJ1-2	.	TGTGCCAGCAGGGGCCCGGTCAGGCACGGCTATGGCTACACCTTC	CASRGPVRHGYGYTF
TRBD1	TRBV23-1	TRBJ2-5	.	TGCGCCAGCAGTTGGGACAGGACCCAAGAGACCCAGTACTTC	CASSWDRTQETQYF
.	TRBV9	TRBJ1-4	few	TGTGCCAGCACCACAGGGACAACTAATGAAAAACTGTTTTTT	CASTTGTTNEKLFF
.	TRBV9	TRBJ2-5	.	TGTGCCAGCAGCGTCTCTACGCAAGAGACCCAGTACTTC	CASSVSTQETQYF
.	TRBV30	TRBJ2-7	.	TGTGCCTGGAGTCCAGACAGTTCCTACGAGCAGTACTTC	CAWSPDSSYEQYF
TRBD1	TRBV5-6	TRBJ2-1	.	TGTGCCAGCAGCCCTGGGACAGGAGGAGCATACAATGAGCAGTTCTTC	CASSPGTGGAYNEQFF
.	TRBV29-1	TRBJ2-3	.	TGCAGCGTCGGGCAGAACACAGATACGCAGTATTTT	CSVGQNTDTQYF
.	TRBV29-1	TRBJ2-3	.	TGCAGCGTTGACGACAGCACAGATACGCAGTATTTT	CSVDDSTDTQYF
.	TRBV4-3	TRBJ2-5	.	TGCGCCAGCAGGGCCCCGGGGGGCGAGATCCAGTACTTC	CASRAPGGEIQYF
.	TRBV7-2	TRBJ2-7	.	TGTGCCAGCAGCTTAGAAGGAGGGAACGAGCAGTACTTC	CASSLEGGNEQYF
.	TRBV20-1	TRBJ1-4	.	TGCAGTGCTAGCAATGAAAAACTGTTTTTT	CSASNEKLFF
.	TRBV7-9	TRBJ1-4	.	TGTGCCAGCAGCTTAGGTCGCAATGGGGATGAAAAACTGTTTTTT	CASSLGRNGDEKLFF
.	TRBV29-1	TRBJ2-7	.	TGCAGCGTTGAAGTACAGGCTGCCTACGAGCAGTACTTC	CSVEVQAAYEQYF
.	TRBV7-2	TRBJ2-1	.	TGTGCCAGCAGCTTAGCCCAGGGGAGCGGTGAGCAGTTCTTC	CASSLAQGSGEQFF
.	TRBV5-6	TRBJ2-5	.	TGTGCCAGCAGCTTGGCCAAAGAGACCCAGTACTTC	CASSLAKETQYF
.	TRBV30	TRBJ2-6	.	TGTGCCTTGATGCAAGATGGGTTGGCCAACGTCCTGACTTTC	CALMQDGLANVLTF
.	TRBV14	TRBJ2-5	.	TGTGCCAGCAGCCGGTCCGAAGAGACCCAGTACTTC	CASSRSEETQYF
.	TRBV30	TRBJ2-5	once	TGTGCCTGGACTCACGGGGTAAATGGACTACAAGAGACCCAGTACTTC	CAWTHGVNGLQETQYF
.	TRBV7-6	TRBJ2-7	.	TGTGCCAGCAGCAATAAACAGGGAGTCTACGAGCAGTACTTC	CASSNKQGVYEQYF
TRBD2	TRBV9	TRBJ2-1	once	TGTGCCAGCAGCCGACTAGCGGGGGCTCTCGGGGAGCAGTTCTTC	CASSRLAGALGEQFF
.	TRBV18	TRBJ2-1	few	TGTGCCAGCTCGCTCTCGACAGGTAGGAATGAGCAGTTCTTC	CASSLSTGRNEQFF
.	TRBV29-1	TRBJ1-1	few	TGCAGCGTTGGACACCAGAACACTGAAGCTTTCTTT	CSVGHQNTEAFF
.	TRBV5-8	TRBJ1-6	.	TGTGCCAGCAGCTGGGGACAAGATTCACCCCTCCACTTT	CASSWGQDSPLHF